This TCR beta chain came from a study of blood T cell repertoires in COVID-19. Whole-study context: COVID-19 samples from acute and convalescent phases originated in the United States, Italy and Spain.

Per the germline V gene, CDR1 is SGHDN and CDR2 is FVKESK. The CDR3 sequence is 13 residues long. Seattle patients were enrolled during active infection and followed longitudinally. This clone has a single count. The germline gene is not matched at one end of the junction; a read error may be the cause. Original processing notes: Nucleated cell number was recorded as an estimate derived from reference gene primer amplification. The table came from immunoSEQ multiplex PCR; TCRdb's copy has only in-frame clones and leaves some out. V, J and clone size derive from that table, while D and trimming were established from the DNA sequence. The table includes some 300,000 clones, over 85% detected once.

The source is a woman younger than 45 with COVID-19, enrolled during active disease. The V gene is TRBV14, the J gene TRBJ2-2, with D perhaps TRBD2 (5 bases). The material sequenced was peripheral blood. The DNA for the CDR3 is TGTGCCAGCAGCCCGGCGGGCACCCGGGAGCTGTTTTTT. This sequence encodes CASSPAGTRELFF.